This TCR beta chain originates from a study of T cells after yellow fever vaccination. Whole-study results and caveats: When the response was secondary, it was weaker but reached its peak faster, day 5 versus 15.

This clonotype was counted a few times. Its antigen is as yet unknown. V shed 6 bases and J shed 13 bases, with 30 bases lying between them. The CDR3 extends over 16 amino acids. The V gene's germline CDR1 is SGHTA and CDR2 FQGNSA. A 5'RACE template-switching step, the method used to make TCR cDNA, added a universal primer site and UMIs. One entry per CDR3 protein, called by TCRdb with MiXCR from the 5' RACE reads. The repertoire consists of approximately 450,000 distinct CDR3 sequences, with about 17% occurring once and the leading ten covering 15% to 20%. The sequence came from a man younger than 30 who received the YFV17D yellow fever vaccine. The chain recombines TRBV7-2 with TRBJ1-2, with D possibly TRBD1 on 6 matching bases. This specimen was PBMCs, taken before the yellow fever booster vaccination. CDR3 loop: CASRLGRTGSVMAGTF. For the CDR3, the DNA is TGTGCCAGCAGGCTCGGAAGAACAGGGTCCGTTATGGCTGGCACCTTC.